This T cell receptor (beta chain) was profiled in a study of tumor-infiltrating lymphocytes in localized non-small cell lung cancer. Study in general: From each patient, both tumor and uninvolved lung, non-adjacent to tumor, were sampled. The study, taken as a whole, reports: No link was found between tumor T-cell fraction and recurrence-free survival.

The data were produced by immunoSEQ multiplex PCR, yet TCRdb's version contains in-frame clones alone and is incomplete. The sample includes about 18,000 clones, around 72% of them seen just once. About this clone itself: Its antigen is still unknown.

Sequencing was carried out using lung tumor tissue. This TCR was sampled from a human donor with non-small cell lung cancer.

The CDR3 coding sequence is TGTGCCAGCAGCTTGACCACGGGACAGGGGTTTTCAACTAATGAAAAACTGTTTTTT. Translation gives CASSLTTGQGFSTNEKLFF. V is TRBV7-9 and J is TRBJ1-4; the match to TRBD1 covers 10 bases. Per the germline V gene, CDR1 is SEHNR and CDR2 is FQNEAQ (reference sequence). The CDR3 extends over 19 amino acids. The junction had 10 bases not matched to a gene; V was cut back by 3 bases and J by 0 bases. The full variable domain, in which reference TRBV7-9 and TRBJ1-4 provide the parts outside the CDR3, is DTGVSQNPRHKITKRGQNVTFRCDPISEHNRLYWYRQTLGQGPEFLTYFQNEAQLEKSRLLSDRFSAERPKGSFSTLEIQRTEQGDSAMYLCASSLTTGQGFSTNEKLFFGSGTQLSVL.